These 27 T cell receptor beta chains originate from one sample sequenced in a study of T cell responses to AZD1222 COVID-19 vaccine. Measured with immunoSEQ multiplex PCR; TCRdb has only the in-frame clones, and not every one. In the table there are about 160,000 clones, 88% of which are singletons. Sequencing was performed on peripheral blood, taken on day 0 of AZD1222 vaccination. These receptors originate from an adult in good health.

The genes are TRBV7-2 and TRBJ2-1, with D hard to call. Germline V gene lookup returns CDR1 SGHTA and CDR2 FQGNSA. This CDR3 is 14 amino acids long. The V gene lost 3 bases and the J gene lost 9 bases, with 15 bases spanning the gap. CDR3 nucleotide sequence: TGTGCCAGCAGCTTCGAGGCAATAACAACTGAGCAGTTCTTC. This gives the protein CASSFEAITTEQFF.

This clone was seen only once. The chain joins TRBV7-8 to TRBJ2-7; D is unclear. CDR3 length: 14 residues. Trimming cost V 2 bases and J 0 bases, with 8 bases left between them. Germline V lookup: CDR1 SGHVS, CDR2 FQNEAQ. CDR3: CASSLRPNSYEQYF. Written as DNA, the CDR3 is TGTGCCAGCAGCTTACGGCCCAACTCCTACGAGCAGTACTTC.

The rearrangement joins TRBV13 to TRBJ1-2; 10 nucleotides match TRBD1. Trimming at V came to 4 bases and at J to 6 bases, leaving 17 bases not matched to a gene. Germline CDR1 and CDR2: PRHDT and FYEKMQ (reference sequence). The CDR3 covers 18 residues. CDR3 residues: CASSSPMGTGAHWNGYTF. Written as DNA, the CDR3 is TGTGCCAGCAGCTCCCCTATGGGGACAGGGGCGCATTGGAATGGCTACACCTTC.

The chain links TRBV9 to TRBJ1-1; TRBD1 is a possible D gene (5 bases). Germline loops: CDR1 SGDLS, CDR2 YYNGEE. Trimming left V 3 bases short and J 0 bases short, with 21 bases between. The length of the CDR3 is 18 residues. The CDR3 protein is CASSALPDAGNMNTEAFF. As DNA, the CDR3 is TGTGCCAGCAGCGCCCTCCCGGATGCAGGGAACATGAACACTGAAGCTTTCTTT.

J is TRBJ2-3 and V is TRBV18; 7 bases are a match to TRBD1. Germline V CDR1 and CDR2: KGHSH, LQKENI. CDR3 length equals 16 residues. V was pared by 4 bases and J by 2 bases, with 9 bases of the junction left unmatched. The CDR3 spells CASSLGRDRDTDTQYF. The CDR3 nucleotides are TGTGCCAGCTCACTAGGCCGGGACAGAGACACAGATACGCAGTATTTT.

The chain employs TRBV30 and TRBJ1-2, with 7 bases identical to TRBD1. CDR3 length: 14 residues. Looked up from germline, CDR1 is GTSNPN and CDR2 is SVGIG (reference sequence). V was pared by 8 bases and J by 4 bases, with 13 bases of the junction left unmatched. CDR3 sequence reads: CAATKGTARYGYTF. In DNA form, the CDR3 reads TGTGCCGCAACAAAGGGGACAGCGCGCTATGGCTACACCTTC.

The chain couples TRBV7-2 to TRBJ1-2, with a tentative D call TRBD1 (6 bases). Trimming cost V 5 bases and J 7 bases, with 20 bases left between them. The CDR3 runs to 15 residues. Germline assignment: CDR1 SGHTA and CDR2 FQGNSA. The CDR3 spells CASSPITGSGGGYTF. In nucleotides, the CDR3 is TGTGCCAGCAGCCCAATCACAGGGTCTGGGGGTGGCTACACCTTC. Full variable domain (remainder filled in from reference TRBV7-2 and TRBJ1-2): GAGVSQSPSNKVTEKGKDVELRCDPISGHTALYWYRQSLGQGLEFLIYFQGNSAPDKSGLPSDRFSAERTGGSVSTLTIQRTQQEDSAVYLCASSPITGSGGGYTFGSGTRLTVV.

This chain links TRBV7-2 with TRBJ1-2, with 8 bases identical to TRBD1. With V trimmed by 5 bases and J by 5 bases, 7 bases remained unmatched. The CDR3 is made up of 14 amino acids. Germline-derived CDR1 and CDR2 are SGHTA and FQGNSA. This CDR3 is CASSLYRTGYGYTF. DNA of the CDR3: TGTGCCAGCAGCCTCTACCGGACAGGGTATGGCTACACCTTC. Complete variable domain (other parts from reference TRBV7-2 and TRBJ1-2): GAGVSQSPSNKVTEKGKDVELRCDPISGHTALYWYRQSLGQGLEFLIYFQGNSAPDKSGLPSDRFSAERTGGSVSTLTIQRTQQEDSAVYLCASSLYRTGYGYTFGSGTRLTVV.

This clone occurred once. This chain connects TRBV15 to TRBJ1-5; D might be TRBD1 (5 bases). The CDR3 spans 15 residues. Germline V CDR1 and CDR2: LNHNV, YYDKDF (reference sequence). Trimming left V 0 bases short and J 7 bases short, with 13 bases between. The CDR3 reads CATSRDRGVRQPQHF. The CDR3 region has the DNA TGTGCCACCAGCAGAGATCGGGGGGTTCGGCAGCCCCAGCATTTT.

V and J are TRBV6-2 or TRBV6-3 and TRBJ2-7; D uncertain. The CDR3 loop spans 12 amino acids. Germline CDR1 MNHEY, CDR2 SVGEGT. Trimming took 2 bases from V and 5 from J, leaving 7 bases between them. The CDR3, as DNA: TGTGCCAGCAGTTACCGAACCGACGAGCAGTACTTC. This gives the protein CASSYRTDEQYF.

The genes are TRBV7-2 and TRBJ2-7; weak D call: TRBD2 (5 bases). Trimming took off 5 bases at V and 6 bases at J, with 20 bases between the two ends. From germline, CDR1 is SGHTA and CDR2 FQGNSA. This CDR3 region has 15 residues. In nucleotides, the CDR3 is TGTGCCAGCAGCCTTCCCATCGGGGTCACCGGCGAGCAGTACTTC. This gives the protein CASSLPIGVTGEQYF.

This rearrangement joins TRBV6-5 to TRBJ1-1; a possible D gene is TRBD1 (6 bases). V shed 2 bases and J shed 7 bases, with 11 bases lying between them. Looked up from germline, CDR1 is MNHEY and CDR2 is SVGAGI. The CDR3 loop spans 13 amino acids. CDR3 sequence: CASSYRGQLEAFF. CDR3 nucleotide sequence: TGTGCCAGCAGTTACCGCGGACAGCTTGAAGCTTTCTTT.

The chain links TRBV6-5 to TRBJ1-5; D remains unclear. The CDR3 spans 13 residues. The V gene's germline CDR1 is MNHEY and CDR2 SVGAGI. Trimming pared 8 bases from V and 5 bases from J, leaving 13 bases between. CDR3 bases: TGTGCCAGCTCCCTCCATGAAGATCAGCCCCAGCATTTT. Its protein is CASSLHEDQPQHF.

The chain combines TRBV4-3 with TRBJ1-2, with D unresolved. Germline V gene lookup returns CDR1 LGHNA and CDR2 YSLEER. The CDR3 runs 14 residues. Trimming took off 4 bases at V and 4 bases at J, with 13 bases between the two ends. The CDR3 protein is CASSPSDMSYGYTF. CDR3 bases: TGCGCCAGCAGCCCCTCGGATATGTCCTATGGCTACACCTTC.

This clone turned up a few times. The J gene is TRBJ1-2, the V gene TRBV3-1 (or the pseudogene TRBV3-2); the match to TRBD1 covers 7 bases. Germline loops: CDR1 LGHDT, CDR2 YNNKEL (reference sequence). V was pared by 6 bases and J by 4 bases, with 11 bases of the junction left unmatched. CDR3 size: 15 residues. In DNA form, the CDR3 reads TGTGCCAGCAGTCCTACAGGGGCCAATGGCTATGGCTACACCTTC. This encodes CASSPTGANGYGYTF.

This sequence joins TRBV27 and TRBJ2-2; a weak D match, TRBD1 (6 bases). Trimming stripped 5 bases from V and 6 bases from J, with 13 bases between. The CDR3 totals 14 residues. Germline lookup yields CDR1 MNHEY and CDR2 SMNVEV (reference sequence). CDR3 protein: CASSNRVGAGELFF. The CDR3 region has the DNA TGTGCCAGCAGTAACAGGGTTGGGGCCGGGGAGCTGTTTTTT.

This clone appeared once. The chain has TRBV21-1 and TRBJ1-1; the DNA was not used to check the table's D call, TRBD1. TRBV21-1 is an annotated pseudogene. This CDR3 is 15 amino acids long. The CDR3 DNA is TGTGCCAGCAGCAAAGAAAGGGATGTACAGGTGGAAGCTTTCTTT. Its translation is CASSKERDVQVEAFF.

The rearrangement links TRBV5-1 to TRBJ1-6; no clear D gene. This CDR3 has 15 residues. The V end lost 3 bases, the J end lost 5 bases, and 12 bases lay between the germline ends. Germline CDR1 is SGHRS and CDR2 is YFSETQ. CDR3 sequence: CASSWQDTNNSPLHF. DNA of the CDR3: TGCGCCAGCAGCTGGCAAGATACCAATAATTCACCCCTCCACTTT.

The CDR3 sequence: CASSYSGGSNYEQYF. The CDR3, as DNA: TGTGCCAGCAGTTACTCAGGAGGTTCCAACTACGAGCAGTACTTC. The chain has TRBV6-5 and TRBJ2-7, with D perhaps TRBD2 (5 bases). The CDR3 extends over 15 amino acids. Trimming shortened V by 0 bases and J by 3 bases, and 12 bases separated the two germline ends. Germline CDR1 MNHEY, CDR2 SVGAGI.

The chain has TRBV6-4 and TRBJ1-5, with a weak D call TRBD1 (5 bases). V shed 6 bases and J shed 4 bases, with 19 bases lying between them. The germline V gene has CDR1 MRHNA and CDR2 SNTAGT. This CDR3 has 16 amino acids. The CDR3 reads CASSGADLCGNQPQHF. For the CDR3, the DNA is TGTGCCAGCAGCGGGGCGGACCTATGCGGGAATCAGCCCCAGCATTTT.

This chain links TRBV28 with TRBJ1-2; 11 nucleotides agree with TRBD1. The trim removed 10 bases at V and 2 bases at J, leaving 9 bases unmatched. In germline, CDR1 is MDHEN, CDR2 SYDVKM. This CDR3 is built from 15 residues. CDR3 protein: CATSGGQGANYGYTF. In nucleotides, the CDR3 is TGTGCCACCAGCGGTGGACAGGGGGCGAACTATGGCTACACCTTC.

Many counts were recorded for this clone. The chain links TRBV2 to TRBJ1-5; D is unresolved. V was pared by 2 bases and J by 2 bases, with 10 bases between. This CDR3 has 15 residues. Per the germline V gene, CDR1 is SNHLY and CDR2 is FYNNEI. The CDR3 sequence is CASSEWGGGNQPQHF. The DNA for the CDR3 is TGTGCCAGCAGTGAATGGGGTGGAGGCAATCAGCCCCAGCATTTT.

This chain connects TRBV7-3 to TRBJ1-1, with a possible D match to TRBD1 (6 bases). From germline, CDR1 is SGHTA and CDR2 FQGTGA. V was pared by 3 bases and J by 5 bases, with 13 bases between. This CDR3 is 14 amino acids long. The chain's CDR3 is CASSLTERGTEAFF. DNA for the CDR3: TGTGCCAGCAGCTTGACAGAAAGGGGGACTGAAGCTTTCTTT.

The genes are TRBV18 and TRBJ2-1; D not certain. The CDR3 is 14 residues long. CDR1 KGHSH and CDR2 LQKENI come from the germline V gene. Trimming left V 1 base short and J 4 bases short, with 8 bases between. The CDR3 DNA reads TGTGCCAGCTCACCACGATCCGGGTACAATGAGCAGTTCTTC. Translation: CASSPRSGYNEQFF.

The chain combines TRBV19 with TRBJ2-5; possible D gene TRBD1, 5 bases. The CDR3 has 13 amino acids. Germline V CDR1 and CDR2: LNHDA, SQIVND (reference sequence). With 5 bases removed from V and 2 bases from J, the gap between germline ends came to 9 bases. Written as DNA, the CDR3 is TGTGCCAGTAGTTGGGCAGGGCAAGAGACCCAGTACTTC. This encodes CASSWAGQETQYF.

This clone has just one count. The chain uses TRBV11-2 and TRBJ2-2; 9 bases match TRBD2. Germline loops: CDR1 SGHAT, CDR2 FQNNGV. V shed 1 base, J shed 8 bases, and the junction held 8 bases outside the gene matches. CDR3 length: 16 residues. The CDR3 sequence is CASSLVAGDPRGELFF. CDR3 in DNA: TGTGCCAGCAGCTTAGTAGCGGGAGATCCGCGAGGGGAGCTGTTTTTT. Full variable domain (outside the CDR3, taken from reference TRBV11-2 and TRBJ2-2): EAGVAQSPRYKIIEKRQSVAFWCNPISGHATLYWYQQILGQGPKLLIQFQNNGVVDDSQLPKDRFSAERLKGVDSTLKIQPAKLEDSAVYLCASSLVAGDPRGELFFGEGSRLTVL.

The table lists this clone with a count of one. CDR3 region: CASSRMPGQGTGNTIYF. The CDR3 bases are TGTGCCAGCAGTCGTATGCCCGGGCAGGGAACAGGAAACACCATATATTTT. The chain links TRBV27 to TRBJ1-3; tentative D call: TRBD1 (5 bases). CDR3 length: 17 residues. The germline V gene has CDR1 MNHEY and CDR2 SMNVEV (reference sequence). V dropped 5 bases and J dropped 4 bases, with 21 bases sitting between them.